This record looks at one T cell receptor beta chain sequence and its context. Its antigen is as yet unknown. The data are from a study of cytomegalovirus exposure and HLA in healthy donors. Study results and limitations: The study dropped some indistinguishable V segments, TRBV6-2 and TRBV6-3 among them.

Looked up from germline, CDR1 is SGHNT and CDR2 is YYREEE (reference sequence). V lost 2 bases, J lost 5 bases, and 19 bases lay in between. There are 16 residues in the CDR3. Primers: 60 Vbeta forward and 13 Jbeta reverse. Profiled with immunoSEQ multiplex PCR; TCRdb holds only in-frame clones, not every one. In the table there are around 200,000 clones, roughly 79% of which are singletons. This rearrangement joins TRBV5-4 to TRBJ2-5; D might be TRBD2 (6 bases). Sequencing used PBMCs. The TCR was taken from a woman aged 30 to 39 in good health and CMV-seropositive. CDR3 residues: CASSFGLNGRSETQYF. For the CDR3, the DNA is TGTGCCAGCAGCTTCGGACTAAACGGGAGAAGCGAGACCCAGTACTTC.